This TCR beta chain was identified during a study of regulatory T cells in long-lasting Graves disease. Study-level points and caveats: New patients shared fewer public clonotypes (about 970) than persistent patients did (around 2,700).

This clonotype was seen repeatedly, ten times or more. The antigen is unknown. Researchers made TCR beta libraries by using iRepertoire HTBI primers and running Arm-PCR on CDR3 regions. The authors' processing: Analysis of the samples identified over 60 TRBV and around 13 TRBJ segments. MiXCR was run by TCRdb on the multiplex PCR reads, yielding one entry per CDR3 protein. What appears here as the V and J calls and clone size reflects TCRdb's work, not the paper's. The repertoire holds approximately 400,000 distinct CDR3 sequences, with less than 20% as singletons. As to time point: newly diagnosed GD, antithyroid drugs for less than 3 months. With RNA extracted from PBMCs as input, the TCR library was made. Doctors identified Graves' disease using the American Thyroid Association guidelines. This CDR3 comprises 14 residues. The ends were cut back, 2 bases at V and 1 base at J, with 8 bases in the middle. CDR1 MNHEY and CDR2 SVGEGT come from the germline V gene.

The source of this sequence is a female donor with Graves disease. This specimen was peripheral blood mononuclear cells (PBMCs), taken at new diagnosis, from a patient treated with antithyroid drugs. The chain is built from TRBV6-2 or TRBV6-3 and TRBJ1-1; D is unresolved. The CDR3 nucleotides read TGTGCCAGCAGTTACCCACCCACGAACACTGAAGCTTTCTTT. This codes for CASSYPPTNTEAFF.